This TCR beta chain derives from a study of tumor and adjacent non-tumor tissue in lung cancer. About this clonotype: Its antigen is undetermined.

The CDR3 is 18 residues long. The V end was cut by 9 bases, the J end by 10 bases, with 31 bases between. Study findings and constraints: Top 100 clones took a larger repertoire share in normal lung.

This sample's RNA came from whole unsorted tissue. Three rounds of nested PCR, following a modified ARM-PCR protocol, produced the TCRbeta library. From the multiplex PCR reads, TCRdb called clonotypes with MiXCR, one entry per CDR3 protein. This repertoire shows under 140,000 distinct CDR3 sequences, about 87% found once; its top ten account for about 22%. J is TRBJ1-6 and V is TRBV12-3 or TRBV12-4, with unresolved D. The sequence came from a man between 65 and 85 years old with non-small cell lung cancer. The material sequenced was lung tumor tissue. The CDR3 coding sequence is TGTGCCAGGGAGAAGATTTGGAGGCGGGGTGATCCGGACTCACCCCTCCACTTT. Protein: CAREKIWRRGDPDSPLHF.